This TCR beta chain came from a study of blood T cell repertoires in COVID-19. Assay used: immunoSEQ multiplex PCR; TCRdb lists only in-frame clones, some missing. Among roughly 200,000 clones listed, around 90% were seen once. CDR3 length: 14 residues. The germline gives CDR1 MNHEY, CDR2 SMNVEV (reference sequence). The V segment lost 4 bases and the J segment 5 bases; nucleotides outside the gene matches: 5. Sequences were obtained from peripheral blood. The clonotype was recovered from a man aged 55 to 70 with acute or convalescent COVID-19. The V gene is TRBV27, the J gene TRBJ2-3; 8 nucleotides line up with TRBD1. The DNA of the CDR3 is TGTGCCAGCAGTTCCCGACAGGGGAGAGATACGCAGTATTTT. Amino acids: CASSSRQGRDTQYF.